This T cell receptor (beta chain) was identified in a study of T cell responses to AZD1222 COVID-19 vaccine. Notes on the study in general: Sampling captured repertoires only after the peak T cell response.

The V gene lost 7 bases and the J gene lost 0 bases, with 16 bases spanning the gap. CDR3 length: 16 residues. The germline CDR1 and CDR2 sequences are SNHLY and FYNNEI. TCRdb keeps only in-frame clones here, not all; method: immunoSEQ multiplex PCR. The sample records 100,000 to 150,000 clones, about 90% being singletons. In the case of this clone: Its antigen is unidentified.

This TCR was sampled from an adult in good health. The chain is built from TRBV2 and TRBJ2-4; D assignment may be TRBD1 or TRBD2 (7 bases each). The specimen was peripheral blood, collected on day 0 of MenACWY control vaccination. CDR3 DNA: TGTGCCAGCAACCTACAGGGGACTATAGCCAAAAACATTCAGTACTTC. Translating it yields CASNLQGTIAKNIQYF.